This record concerns one T cell receptor (beta chain) sequence. The protocol was immunoSEQ multiplex PCR, while the TCRdb copy is restricted to in-frame clones and leaves out a portion. Counted here are roughly 180,000 clones, under 85% occurring once; the ten biggest clones make up 5.5% to 7.5%. V dropped 5 bases and J dropped 3; count of bases not matched to a gene: 13. Germline-derived CDR1 and CDR2 are LNHDA and SQIVND (reference sequence). This CDR3 spans 17 amino acids. This entry belongs to a study of blood T cell repertoires in COVID-19. Study information: From the United States, Italy and Spain came samples of acute and convalescent COVID-19.

The TCR originated in a human donor in a cohort sampled during active COVID-19. The gene calls are TRBV19 and TRBJ1-1; 9 bases agree with TRBD1. Sequencing used peripheral blood. CDR3: CASSVKTGGAGHTEAFF. DNA of the CDR3: TGTGCCAGTAGTGTTAAAACAGGGGGCGCGGGGCACACTGAAGCTTTCTTT.